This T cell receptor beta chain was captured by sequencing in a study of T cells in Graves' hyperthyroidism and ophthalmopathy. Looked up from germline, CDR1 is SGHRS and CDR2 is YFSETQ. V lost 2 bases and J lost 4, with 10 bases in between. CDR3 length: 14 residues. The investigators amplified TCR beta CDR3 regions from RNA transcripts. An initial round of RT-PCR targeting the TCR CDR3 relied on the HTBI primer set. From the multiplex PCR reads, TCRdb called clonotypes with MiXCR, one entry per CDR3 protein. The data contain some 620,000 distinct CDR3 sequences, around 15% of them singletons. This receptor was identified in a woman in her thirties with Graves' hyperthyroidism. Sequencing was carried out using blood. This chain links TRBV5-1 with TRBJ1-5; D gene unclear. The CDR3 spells CASSFGPNNQPQHF. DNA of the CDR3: TGCGCCAGCAGCTTCGGGCCAAATAATCAGCCCCAGCATTTT. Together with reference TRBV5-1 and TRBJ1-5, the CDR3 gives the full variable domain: KAGVTQTPRYLIKTRGQQVTLSCSPISGHRSVSWYQQTPGQGLQFLFEYFSETQRNKGNFPGRFSGRQFSNSRSEMNVSTLELGDSALYLCASSFGPNNQPQHFGDGTRLSIL.